This record covers a single T cell receptor beta chain. This table comes from immunoSEQ multiplex PCR, and its TCRdb copy is limited to in-frame clones, with some not included. Of 150,000 to 180,000 clones listed, roughly 94% are singletons. Trimming pared 5 bases from V and 3 bases from J, leaving 9 bases between. Germline-derived CDR1 and CDR2 are KGHSH and LQKENI. The CDR3 runs to 13 residues. The data derive from a study of control samples from healthy donors and cancer patients. This sequence was found in a man in his forties in good health. The source material was blood. The rearrangement uses TRBV18 and TRBJ2-3; D may be TRBD2 (5 bases). In DNA form, the CDR3 reads TGTGCCAGCTCATCCGGACTGACAGATACGCAGTATTTT. Protein sequence: CASSSGLTDTQYF.